This TCR beta chain was captured in a study of cytomegalovirus exposure and HLA in healthy donors. TCRdb keeps only in-frame clones here, not all; method: immunoSEQ multiplex PCR. The sample lists roughly 50,000 clones; roughly 93% were seen once. Overall study results and limits: The tendency of first-cohort TCR clusters to co-occur in the 130 or so validation repertoires was identified by a subsequent analysis. As confirmed in vitro, a few CMV-associated chains were specific for CMV antigens. Reports described diagnosis of cytomegalovirus status by the classifier as highly specific and sensitive.

This clone came up once. Antigen unknown. These donors were members of the approximately 110-subject validation cohort, a group separate from the approximately 670-subject first cohort. Input material: PBMCs. The TCR was taken from a woman between 18 and 30 years old in good health and CMV-seropositive.

CDR3 region: CASSSRGGDQPQHF. For the CDR3, the DNA is TGTGCCAGCTCATCACGGGGGGGGGATCAGCCCCAGCATTTT. V gene TRBV18 combines with J gene TRBJ1-5; a possible D gene is TRBD1 (5 bases). V lost 5 bases and J 5 bases, leaving 13 bases between the germline ends. Germline V CDR1 and CDR2: KGHSH, LQKENI. There are 14 residues in the CDR3. Supplemented by reference TRBV18 and TRBJ1-5, the full variable domain reads NAGVMQNPRHLVRRRGQEARLRCSPMKGHSHVYWYRQLPEEGLKFMVYLQKENIIDESGMPKERFSAEFPKEGPSILRIQQVVRGDSAAYFCASSSRGGDQPQHFGDGTRLSIL.